This T cell receptor beta chain is drawn from a study of blood T cell repertoires in COVID-19 (dated by TCRdb to the early 2020s). Study-level background: The collaborator samples originated in the United States, Italy and Spain and spanned the acute and convalescent phases of COVID-19. The prospective study material was composed of cDNA or gDNA derived from T cells, B-cell-depleted T cells, or PBMCs. The dataset comprised deeply sampled blood TCRbeta repertoires from subjects exposed to, actively infected with, or recovered from COVID-19. The repertoires were released in a freely available public database meant as a resource for research on the immune response to SARS-CoV-2. Samples were obtained from the ongoing ImmuneRACE study (first 160 participants) and from 950 to 1,500 subjects provided by 6 global collaborators. Sample metadata almost always included a de-identified subject ID, COVID-19 status, age in years and sex. Where available, HLA class I and class II types were taken from metadata supplied by the sample provider and were not determined by assay-based typing.

From cysteine to phenylalanine, the CDR3 is 13 amino acids long. Kept here is only the CDR3 DNA, which spans 39 bases and is read in frame from base 1. The CDR1 and CDR2 encoded by the germline V gene are SGHRS and YFSETQ. V lost 0 bases and J lost 10 bases; the stretch between them is 8 bases long. As for this clone: This clone's antigen is unknown. Base-call qualities are not available, and no considerably larger clone is one nucleotide away.

The study at large found these results: Clinical and demographic metadata were provided uncurated, with the amount varying by source and participant.

In Seattle, one collaborating source enrolled patients while the infection was active and tracked those patients longitudinally over the course of disease. The collaborating institutions used their own protocols to collect whole blood in K2EDTA tubes. For TCRbeta analysis, collaborators shipped samples as frozen whole blood, isolated PBMCs, or DNA extracted from either of those sample types. TCRbeta CDR3 regions were amplified from genomic DNA by means of the immunoSEQ Assay, a bias-controlled multiplex PCR. In the authors' own workflow: Within the assay, amplification of reference gene primers was used to estimate how many nucleated cells each sample contained. To quantify the absolute abundance of each unique TCRbeta CDR3 rearrangement, sequence reads were collapsed and filtered. Productive Simpson clonality was computed per sample as the square root of Simpson's diversity index over productive rearrangements. Held by TCRdb, this immuneACCESS table contains in-frame sequences only and omits some clones. Under half of the omission traces to an unresolved V gene where checked; the cause of the rest is unknown. The V and J calls and clone size are taken from that table; D and trimming were inferred from the DNA. The sample data list some 260,000 clones, and over 75% of these were observed just once. In total, the top ten clones hold roughly a tenth of the sample.

The sequenced material came from peripheral blood. Rearrangement joined TRBV5-1 to TRBJ1-6; a confident D gene designation cannot be given. This sequence originates from a woman in her 70s with COVID-19, enrolled during active disease. The sequenced DNA is TGCGCCAGCAGCTTGGAAAGTCGGTCACCCCTCCACTTT. Its translation reads: CASSLESRSPLHF.